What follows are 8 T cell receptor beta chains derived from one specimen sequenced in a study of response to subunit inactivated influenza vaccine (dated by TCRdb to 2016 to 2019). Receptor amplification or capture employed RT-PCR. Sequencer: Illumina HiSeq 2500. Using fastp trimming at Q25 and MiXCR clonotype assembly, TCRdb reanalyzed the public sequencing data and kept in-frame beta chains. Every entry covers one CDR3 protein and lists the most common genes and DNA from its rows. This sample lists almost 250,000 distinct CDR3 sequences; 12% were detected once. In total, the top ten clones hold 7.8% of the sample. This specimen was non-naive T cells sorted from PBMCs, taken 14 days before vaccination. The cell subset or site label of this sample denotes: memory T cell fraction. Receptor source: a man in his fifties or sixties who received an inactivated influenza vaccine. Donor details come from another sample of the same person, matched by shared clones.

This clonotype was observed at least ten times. The chain's CDR3 is CSAREIGQGALQPQHF. CDR3 DNA sequence: TGCAGTGCTAGAGAGATCGGACAGGGGGCCCTTCAGCCCCAGCATTTT. This chain joins TRBV20-1 and TRBJ1-5; 11 nucleotides align to TRBD1. The J segment lost 6 bases and the V segment lost 0 bases, leaving 7 bases of the junction unmatched. This CDR3 spans 16 amino acids. Germline V gives CDR1 DFQATT, CDR2 SNEGSKA (reference sequence).

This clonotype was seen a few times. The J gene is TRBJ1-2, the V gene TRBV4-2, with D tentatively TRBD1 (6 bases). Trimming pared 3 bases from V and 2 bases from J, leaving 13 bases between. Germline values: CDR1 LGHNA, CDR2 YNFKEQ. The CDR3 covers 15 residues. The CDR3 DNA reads TGTGCCAGCAGCCAGGATCGACAGGCCAACTATGGCTACACCTTC. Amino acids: CASSQDRQANYGYTF.

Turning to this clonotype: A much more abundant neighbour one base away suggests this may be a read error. CDR3 sequence reads: CASSKDGNYEQYF. CDR3 DNA: TGCGCCAGCAGCAAGGACGGGAACTACGAGCAGTACTTC. This chain joins TRBV5-1 and TRBJ2-7; a possible D gene is TRBD2 (5 bases). The CDR3 extends over 13 amino acids. The ends were cut back, 4 bases at V and 3 bases at J, with 11 bases in the middle. Germline CDR1 and CDR2: SGHRS and YFSETQ.

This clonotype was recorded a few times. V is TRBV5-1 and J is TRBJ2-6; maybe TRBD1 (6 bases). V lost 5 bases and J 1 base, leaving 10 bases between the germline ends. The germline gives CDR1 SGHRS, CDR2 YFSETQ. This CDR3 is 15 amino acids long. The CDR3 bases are TGCGCCAGCAGGGAACAGGGTTCTGGGGCCAACGTCCTGACTTTC. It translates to CASREQGSGANVLTF.

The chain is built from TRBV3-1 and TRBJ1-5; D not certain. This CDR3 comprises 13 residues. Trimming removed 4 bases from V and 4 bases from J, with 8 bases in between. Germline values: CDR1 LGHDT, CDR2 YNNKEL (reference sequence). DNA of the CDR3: TGTGCCAGCAGCCGGGCGGGGAATCAGCCCCAGCATTTT. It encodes CASSRAGNQPQHF.

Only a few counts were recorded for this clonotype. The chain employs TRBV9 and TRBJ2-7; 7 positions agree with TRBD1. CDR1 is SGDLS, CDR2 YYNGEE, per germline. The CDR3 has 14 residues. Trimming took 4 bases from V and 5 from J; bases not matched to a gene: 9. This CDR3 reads CASSPPGTDDEQYF. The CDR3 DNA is TGTGCCAGCAGCCCCCCCGGGACAGATGACGAGCAGTACTTC.

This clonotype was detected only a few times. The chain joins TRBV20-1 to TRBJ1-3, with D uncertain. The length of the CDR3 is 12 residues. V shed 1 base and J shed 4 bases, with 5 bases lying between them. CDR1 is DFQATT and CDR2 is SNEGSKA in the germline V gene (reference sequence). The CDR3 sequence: CSARVPGNTIYF. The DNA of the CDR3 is TGCAGTGCTAGAGTCCCAGGAAACACCATATATTTT.

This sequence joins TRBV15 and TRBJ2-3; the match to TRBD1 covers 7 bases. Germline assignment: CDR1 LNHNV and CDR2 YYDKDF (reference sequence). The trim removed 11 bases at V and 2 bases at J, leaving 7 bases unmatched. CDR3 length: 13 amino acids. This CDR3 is CAVRQGVTDTQYF. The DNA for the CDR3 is TGTGCCGTGCGACAGGGCGTCACAGATACGCAGTATTTT.